This T cell receptor (beta chain) was obtained from a study of somatic mutations in cytotoxic T cells in rheumatoid arthritis. Study summary: Certain T-cell populations stained with V beta antibodies were FACS-sorted to nearly 100% purity, and V beta1+ cells were TCRB-sequenced. Findings and limits, study-wide: Age-dependent increases in CD8+ clonality occurred in rheumatoid arthritis patients but not in healthy controls.

This clone has more than one count but fewer than ten. Its antigen is as yet unknown. The CDR3 has 14 residues. The trim removed 4 bases at V and 5 bases at J, leaving 6 bases unmatched. The germline gives CDR1 MNHEY, CDR2 SVGAGI. The data were produced by immunoSEQ multiplex PCR, yet TCRdb's version contains in-frame clones alone and is incomplete. This sample has around 23,000 clones, with roughly 70% found just once. Positive selection using magnetic beads isolated the CD4+ and CD8+ cells (purity was checked by flow cytometry). Sequenced material: CD8+ T cells sorted from blood. This receptor was obtained from a woman aged 18-30 years in good health. This chain uses TRBV6-5 with TRBJ1-1; TRBD1 matches 8 bases. CDR3 residues: CASSLGQGRTEAFF. In DNA, the CDR3 is TGTGCCAGCAGTTTAGGACAGGGAAGGACTGAAGCTTTCTTT.